These 21 T cell receptor beta chains were sequenced from one sample in a study of identical twins. Each CDR3 protein is one row after TCRdb ran MiXCR on the 5' RACE reads. The data contain hundreds of thousands of distinct CDR3 sequences, about 8.1% of them seen just once; the ten biggest clones take up around 2.1%. These records were also assigned to another study, of yellow fever vaccine responses in identical twins.

The specimen sequenced was memory (CD45RO+) T cells sorted from blood. The origin of the receptors is a woman aged 18-29 years in good health.

The chain is built from TRBV9 and TRBJ1-4; D gene unclear. V lost 3 bases to trimming and J lost 3 bases, with 12 bases between them. Germline CDR1 and CDR2: SGDLS and YYNGEE. The CDR3 totals 15 residues. The CDR3 loop is CASSASLEANEKLFF. The CDR3 bases are TGTGCCAGCAGCGCCAGTCTGGAGGCTAATGAAAAACTGTTTTTT.

J is TRBJ2-5 and V is TRBV4-1; TRBD2 matches 9 bases. Losses at the gene ends were 2 bases for V and 3 bases for J; bases not matched to a gene: 4. The germline gives CDR1 MGHRA, CDR2 YSYEKL. CDR3 length: 15 amino acids. CDR3 coding DNA: TGCGCCAGCAGCCAAAGCCCTAGCGGGGAAGAGACCCAGTACTTC. It translates to CASSQSPSGEETQYF.

This clonotype was detected ten times or more. The chain recombines TRBV7-9 with TRBJ1-6, with D unresolved. The CDR3 runs to 14 residues. CDR1 and CDR2 from the germline V gene are SEHNR and FQNEAQ (reference sequence). V shed 1 base and J shed 4 bases, with 5 bases lying between them. CDR3: CASSLDIYNSPLHF. The DNA of the CDR3 is TGTGCCAGCAGCTTAGACATATATAATTCACCCCTCCACTTT.

The chain links TRBV4-1 to TRBJ1-2, with D unclear. The CDR3 extends over 15 amino acids. Germline-derived CDR1 and CDR2 are MGHRA and YSYEKL. Between the trimmed V and J ends, which lost 0 bases and 3 bases, there was a span of 11 bases. DNA for the CDR3: TGCGCCAGCAGCCAAGAAGTTGGATCCTACTATGGCTACACCTTC. Protein sequence: CASSQEVGSYYGYTF.

Comments on this clonotype: This may stem from a read error, because a much larger clone lies one nucleotide away. This chain joins TRBV28 and TRBJ1-1; D remains unclear. CDR1 is MDHEN and CDR2 is SYDVKM in the germline V gene. V lost 6 bases and J 2 bases, leaving 4 bases between the germline ends. The CDR3 is made up of 11 amino acids. For the CDR3, the DNA is TGTGCCAGCAGGAGCAACACTGAAGCTTTCTTT. Its translation: CASRSNTEAFF.

Remarks on this clonotype: A much larger clone lies one base from this, so it may be a read error. This chain uses TRBV28 with TRBJ2-1, with a tentative D call TRBD2 (6 bases). In germline, CDR1 is MDHEN, CDR2 SYDVKM. The CDR3 runs 14 residues. The CDR3 region has the DNA TGTGCCAGCAGGTTATCGGCGGGGACGTATGAGCAGTTCTTC. The encoded protein is CASRLSAGTYEQFF.

The table lists this clonotype with many counts. The CDR3 nucleotides read TGTGCCAGCAGTTTACGAGGGGCTGGGGCCAACGTCCTGACTTTC. Translating it yields CASSLRGAGANVLTF. V is TRBV12-3 or TRBV12-4 and J is TRBJ2-6; D is possibly TRBD1 or TRBD2 (5 bases each). The germline V and J ends were trimmed by 2 bases and 2 bases, with 7 bases remaining between them. The CDR3 runs to 15 residues.

This clonotype was seen repeatedly, ten times or more. This chain links TRBV4-1 with TRBJ2-3; TRBD1 might be the D (6 bases). The germline V and J ends were trimmed by 0 bases and 5 bases, with 9 bases remaining between them. CDR3 length equals 14 residues. The V gene's germline CDR1 is MGHRA and CDR2 YSYEKL. The CDR3 coding sequence is TGCGCCAGCAGCCAAGATGCAGGGGAAGATACGCAGTATTTT. Protein: CASSQDAGEDTQYF.

This rearrangement joins TRBV20-1 to TRBJ2-1; 9 bases are shared with TRBD1. Per germline, CDR1 DFQATT and CDR2 SNEGSKA (reference sequence). Trimming cost V 6 bases and J 0 bases; bases outside gene matches: 9. The length of the CDR3 is 16 residues. The CDR3 region is CSAIDRTGDSYNEQFF. The CDR3 DNA reads TGCAGTGCCATTGACCGGACAGGGGACTCCTACAATGAGCAGTTCTTC.

The chain joins TRBV2 to TRBJ2-5; D is ambiguous. From germline, CDR1 is SNHLY and CDR2 FYNNEI. The CDR3 covers 13 residues. The V end was cut by 0 bases, the J end by 10 bases, with 12 bases between. The CDR3 nucleotides are TGTGCCAGCAGTGAAGCCGACGGTACGGTCCAGTACTTC. Its protein product is CASSEADGTVQYF.

This clonotype appeared many times. J is TRBJ2-3 and V is TRBV10-3; 8 bases are shared with TRBD2. The germline gives CDR1 ENHRY, CDR2 SYGVKD. CDR3 size: 14 residues. Trimming removed 5 bases from V and 6 bases from J; junction bases left unmatched: 7. This CDR3 is CAISTRGGGDTQYF. The CDR3 DNA reads TGTGCCATCAGTACACGGGGGGGCGGTGATACGCAGTATTTT.

This clonotype turned up a few times. The rearrangement joins TRBV27 to TRBJ1-2, with a tentative D call TRBD1 (6 bases). Trimming cost V 0 bases and J 5 bases, with 10 bases left between them. The CDR3 has 14 residues. Per the germline V gene, CDR1 is MNHEY and CDR2 is SMNVEV (reference sequence). The CDR3 reads CASSLSQGPYGYTF. For the CDR3, the DNA is TGTGCCAGCAGTTTATCACAGGGTCCTTATGGCTACACCTTC.

In this sample, this clonotype turned up many times. This chain uses TRBV7-9 with TRBJ2-7, with 7 bases that match TRBD1. After removal of 1 base from V and 4 bases from J, the junction contained 4 bases not matched to a gene. The CDR3 covers 14 residues. Germline V gives CDR1 SEHNR, CDR2 FQNEAQ (reference sequence). CDR3 sequence: CASSLVGQSYEQYF. DNA for the CDR3: TGTGCCAGCAGCTTAGTGGGACAGTCTTACGAGCAGTACTTC.

This clonotype has at least ten counts. The chain links TRBV12-3 or TRBV12-4 to TRBJ2-2, with D unclear. This CDR3 contains 15 residues. Trimming removed 3 bases from V and 2 bases from J, with 10 bases in between. CDR3 region: CASSFPGLNTGELFF. The CDR3 bases are TGTGCCAGCAGTTTTCCAGGCCTAAACACCGGGGAGCTGTTTTTT.

Regarding this clonotype: This clone may be a read error of a much larger clone one base away. This chain links TRBV12-3 or TRBV12-4 with TRBJ2-3; perhaps TRBD2 as D (6 bases). The length of the CDR3 is 13 residues. The CDR3 DNA follows: TGTGCCACCAGTGGGGGGACTCCGGATACGCAGTATTTT. It encodes CATSGGTPDTQYF.

The gene calls are TRBV10-3 and TRBJ1-1; D unclear. Germline CDR1 ENHRY, CDR2 SYGVKD. The length of the CDR3 is 13 residues. Trimming removed 5 bases at V and 1 base at J, with 8 bases between. The CDR3 DNA reads TGTGCCATCAGTCGGGATGAGAACACTGAAGCTTTCTTT. Its protein is CAISRDENTEAFF.

V is TRBV5-4 and J is TRBJ2-2; D is ambiguous. This CDR3 is 14 amino acids long. The V and J ends lost 0 bases and 6 bases respectively, with 9 bases between them. Germline V gene sequence: CDR1 SGHNT, CDR2 YYREEE (reference sequence). CDR3 DNA sequence: TGTGCCAGCAGCTTGGCCTGGGCGTCCGGGGAGCTGTTTTTT. This gives the protein CASSLAWASGELFF. The full variable domain, rest sourced from reference TRBV5-4 and TRBJ2-2, is ETGVTQSPTHLIKTRGQQVTLRCSSQSGHNTVSWYQQALGQGPQFIFQYYREEENGRGNFPPRFSGLQFPNYSSELNVNALELDDSALYLCASSLAWASGELFFGEGSRLTVL.

Ten or more counts support this clonotype. The DNA for the CDR3 is TGTGCCAGCAGCTCCCCTTCACGACTAGCCGGGGCAGATACGCAGTATTTT. Protein: CASSSPSRLAGADTQYF. The chain joins TRBV11-2 to TRBJ2-3; 7 bases agree with TRBD2. The ends lost 4 bases at V and 4 bases at J; junction bases unmatched: 14. This CDR3 spans 17 amino acids. CDR1 and CDR2 from the germline V gene are SGHAT and FQNNGV.

Many counts were recorded for this clonotype. The CDR3: CASSVGDSINIQYF. The CDR3 bases are TGTGCCAGCAGCGTAGGGGACAGCATAAACATTCAGTACTTC. This chain connects TRBV9 to TRBJ2-4, with 7 bases fitting TRBD1. This CDR3 spans 14 amino acids. Germline loops: CDR1 SGDLS, CDR2 YYNGEE. With V trimmed by 0 bases and J by 6 bases, 3 bases remained unmatched. Combining the CDR3 with reference TRBV9 and TRBJ2-4 gives the whole variable domain DSGVTQTPKHLITATGQRVTLRCSPRSGDLSVYWYQQSLDQGLQFLIQYYNGEERAKGNILERFSAQQFPDLHSELNLSSLELGDSALYFCASSVGDSINIQYFGAGTRLSVL.

This clonotype was seen repeatedly, ten times or more. V and J are TRBV15 and TRBJ1-5; D perhaps matches TRBD1 (5 bases). CDR1 and CDR2 from the germline V gene are LNHNV and YYDKDF (reference sequence). With 2 bases removed from V and 1 base from J, the gap between germline ends came to 12 bases. This CDR3 has 16 amino acids. The CDR3 spells CATSRSGHQSNQPQHF. DNA for the CDR3: TGTGCCACCAGCAGAAGTGGACACCAGAGCAATCAGCCCCAGCATTTT.

V is TRBV11-3 and J is TRBJ2-1, with D perhaps matching TRBD1 or TRBD2 (5 bases each). The germline V gene encodes CDR1 SGHNT and CDR2 YENEEA. V lost 7 bases, J lost 6 bases, and 10 bases lay in between. This CDR3 region has 12 residues. The CDR3 here is CASTSGPNEQFF. CDR3 DNA: TGTGCCAGCACCTCGGGACCCAATGAGCAGTTCTTC. The entire variable domain, with the rest obtained from reference TRBV11-3 and TRBJ2-1, is as follows: EAGVVQSPRYKIIEKKQPVAFWCNPISGHNTLYWYLQNLGQGPELLIRYENEEAVDDSQLPKDRFSAERLKGVDSTLKIQPAELGDSAVYLCASTSGPNEQFFGPGTRLTVL.